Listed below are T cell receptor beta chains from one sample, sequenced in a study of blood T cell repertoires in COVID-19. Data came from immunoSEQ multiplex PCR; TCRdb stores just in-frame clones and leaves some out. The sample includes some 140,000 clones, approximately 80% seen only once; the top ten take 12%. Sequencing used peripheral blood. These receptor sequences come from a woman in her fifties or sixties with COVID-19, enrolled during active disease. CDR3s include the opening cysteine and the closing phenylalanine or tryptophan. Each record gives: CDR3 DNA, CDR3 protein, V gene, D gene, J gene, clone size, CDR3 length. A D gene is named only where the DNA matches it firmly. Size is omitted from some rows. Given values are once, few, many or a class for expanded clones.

CDR3nt: TGCGCCAGCAGTGAGGAGCAAAGCTCCTACAATGAGCAGTTCTTC
CDR3aa: CASSEEQSSYNEQFF
v_gene: TRBV10-1
d_gene: -
j_gene: TRBJ2-1
abundance: -
len: 15

CDR3nt: TGTGCCAGCAGCTTAACCCCGGGGTGGGATGAGCAGTTCTTC
CDR3aa: CASSLTPGWDEQFF
v_gene: TRBV7-3
d_gene: -
j_gene: TRBJ2-1
abundance: -
len: 14

CDR3nt: TGTGCCAGCAGCTTTGACAGGGGTACGGGAAACACCATATATTTT
CDR3aa: CASSFDRGTGNTIYF
v_gene: TRBV7-9
d_gene: TRBD1
j_gene: TRBJ1-3
abundance: -
len: 15

CDR3nt: TGCGCCAGCAGCGTTACTAGCGGGAGGGATACGCAGTATTTT
CDR3aa: CASSVTSGRDTQYF
v_gene: TRBV5-1
d_gene: TRBD2
j_gene: TRBJ2-3
abundance: -
len: 14

CDR3nt: TGTGCCAGCAGCTTAGACCGAGCTGGAAACACCATATATTTT
CDR3aa: CASSLDRAGNTIYF
v_gene: TRBV11-2
d_gene: -
j_gene: TRBJ1-3
abundance: -
len: 14

CDR3nt: TGCGCCAGCAGTCGGGAGGGAGGGCAGCCCCAGCATTTT
CDR3aa: CASSREGGQPQHF
v_gene: TRBV5-1
d_gene: -
j_gene: TRBJ1-5
abundance: -
len: 13

CDR3nt: TGTGCCAGCAGCAAACGCGAGGGTGGAAACATTCAGTACTTC
CDR3aa: CASSKREGGNIQYF
v_gene: TRBV27
d_gene: -
j_gene: TRBJ2-4
abundance: -
len: 14

CDR3nt: TGTGCCATCAGTGCGGACAGAGGGTTCGGCTACACCTTC
CDR3aa: CAISADRGFGYTF
v_gene: TRBV10-3
d_gene: -
j_gene: TRBJ1-2
abundance: -
len: 13

CDR3nt: TGTGCCAGCAGCTTAGGCGACAGGCCTTATCAGCCCCAGCATTTT
CDR3aa: CASSLGDRPYQPQHF
v_gene: TRBV11-2
d_gene: -
j_gene: TRBJ1-5
abundance: -
len: 15

CDR3nt: TGTGCCAGCAGTGAACTTCGGGGACAGGGGCACCTCTACAATGAGCAGTTCTTC
CDR3aa: CASSELRGQGHLYNEQFF
v_gene: TRBV2
d_gene: TRBD1
j_gene: TRBJ2-1
abundance: -
len: 18

CDR3nt: TGTGCCAGCAGTTCCCTGCAGGGTCCCAATCAGCCCCAGCATTTT
CDR3aa: CASSSLQGPNQPQHF
v_gene: TRBV27
d_gene: -
j_gene: TRBJ1-5
abundance: -
len: 15

CDR3nt: TGTGCCAGCAGCTTAGGTGTGGGCCCAGGCAATCAGCCCCAGCATTTT
CDR3aa: CASSLGVGPGNQPQHF
v_gene: TRBV13
d_gene: -
j_gene: TRBJ1-5
abundance: -
len: 16

CDR3nt: TGCGCCAGCAGCTTTTTTAGACAGGGGTACAATGAGCAGTTCTTC
CDR3aa: CASSFFRQGYNEQFF
v_gene: TRBV5-1
d_gene: TRBD1
j_gene: TRBJ2-1
abundance: -
len: 15

CDR3nt: TGTGCCAGCAGTTTCAGGGCCTACAATGAGCAGTTCTTC
CDR3aa: CASSFRAYNEQFF
v_gene: TRBV5-6
d_gene: -
j_gene: TRBJ2-1
abundance: -
len: 13

CDR3nt: TGTGCCAGCAGCGTAGGGGGCCAGGAAGATGTTCACTATGGCTACACCTTC
CDR3aa: CASSVGGQEDVHYGYTF
v_gene: TRBV9
d_gene: -
j_gene: TRBJ1-2
abundance: -
len: 17

CDR3nt: TGTGCCACCAGTGACCCTACAGGGACCTATGGCTACACCTTC
CDR3aa: CATSDPTGTYGYTF
v_gene: TRBV24-1
d_gene: -
j_gene: TRBJ1-2
abundance: -
len: 14

CDR3nt: TGTGCCAGCAGCTTAGACTTACAGCCCCAGCATTTT
CDR3aa: CASSLDLQPQHF
v_gene: TRBV7-9
d_gene: -
j_gene: TRBJ1-5
abundance: -
len: 12

CDR3nt: TGTGCCAGCAGCCAGGTTGGGAGCCTGAACACTGAAGCTTTCTTT
CDR3aa: CASSQVGSLNTEAFF
v_gene: TRBV3-1/TRBV3-2
d_gene: -
j_gene: TRBJ1-1
abundance: -
len: 15

CDR3nt: TGCGCCAGCAGCTTGGAGTCTAGCGGGAACTACAATGAGCAGTTCTTC
CDR3aa: CASSLESSGNYNEQFF
v_gene: TRBV5-1
d_gene: TRBD2
j_gene: TRBJ2-1
abundance: -
len: 16

CDR3nt: TGCGCCAGCAGTCAATTCAGGGGCGAATCACCCCTCCACTTT
CDR3aa: CASSQFRGESPLHF
v_gene: TRBV23-1
d_gene: -
j_gene: TRBJ1-6
abundance: -
len: 14

CDR3nt: TGTGCCAGCAGTCCGAGGACAGGGGTTTATGGCTACACCTTC
CDR3aa: CASSPRTGVYGYTF
v_gene: TRBV27
d_gene: TRBD1
j_gene: TRBJ1-2
abundance: -
len: 14

CDR3nt: TGTGCCAGCAGCCAAGACAGGGTCCCAAGGGATGGCTACACCTTC
CDR3aa: CASSQDRVPRDGYTF
v_gene: TRBV3-1/TRBV3-2
d_gene: -
j_gene: TRBJ1-2
abundance: -
len: 15

CDR3nt: TGTGCCAGCAGCCCGGCCGAGGGGGGGTTTACTGAAGCTTTCTTT
CDR3aa: CASSPAEGGFTEAFF
v_gene: TRBV5-4
d_gene: -
j_gene: TRBJ1-1
abundance: -
len: 15

CDR3nt: TGTGCCAGCAGCTTAGAGGGCTCGTATCAGCCCCAGCATTTT
CDR3aa: CASSLEGSYQPQHF
v_gene: TRBV11-2
d_gene: -
j_gene: TRBJ1-5
abundance: -
len: 14

CDR3nt: TGTGCCAGCAGTTACTCGAGGACAGGGCCCAATGAAAAACTGTTTTTT
CDR3aa: CASSYSRTGPNEKLFF
v_gene: TRBV6-5
d_gene: TRBD1
j_gene: TRBJ1-4
abundance: -
len: 16

CDR3nt: TGTGCCAGCAGCTTACGGGGACACCGGGCTACTGAAGCTTTCTTT
CDR3aa: CASSLRGHRATEAFF
v_gene: TRBV13
d_gene: -
j_gene: TRBJ1-1
abundance: -
len: 15

CDR3nt: TGTGCCAGCAGCCAAGGTACTAGCGGGGGGAATACGCAGTATTTT
CDR3aa: CASSQGTSGGNTQYF
v_gene: TRBV3-1/TRBV3-2
d_gene: TRBD2
j_gene: TRBJ2-3
abundance: once
len: 15

CDR3nt: TGTGCCAGCAGCTTGGGAGCGGGGGGTACCACAGATACGCAGTATTTT
CDR3aa: CASSLGAGGTTDTQYF
v_gene: TRBV5-8
d_gene: TRBD2
j_gene: TRBJ2-3
abundance: -
len: 16

CDR3nt: TGTGCCAGCAGCCCGACAGGGATCAATGAAAAACTGTTTTTT
CDR3aa: CASSPTGINEKLFF
v_gene: TRBV6-6
d_gene: TRBD1
j_gene: TRBJ1-4
abundance: -
len: 14

CDR3nt: TGTGCCAGCAGCTTCCGGGCCGGGGAGCTGTTTTTT
CDR3aa: CASSFRAGELFF
v_gene: TRBV7-3
d_gene: -
j_gene: TRBJ2-2
abundance: -
len: 12

CDR3nt: TGTGCCAGCAGCTTGCGGACTAGCGGAAGCACAGATACGCAGTATTTT
CDR3aa: CASSLRTSGSTDTQYF
v_gene: TRBV5-6
d_gene: TRBD2
j_gene: TRBJ2-3
abundance: -
len: 16

CDR3nt: TGTGCCACCAGCAGAGACCCCCTAGCGGGCAGCCGAAATGAGCAGTTCTTC
CDR3aa: CATSRDPLAGSRNEQFF
v_gene: TRBV15
d_gene: TRBD2
j_gene: TRBJ2-1
abundance: -
len: 17

CDR3nt: TGTGCCGGGTCGACAGGGGGCCGAGGCAATGAGCAGTTCTTC
CDR3aa: CAGSTGGRGNEQFF
v_gene: TRBV30
d_gene: TRBD1
j_gene: TRBJ2-1
abundance: -
len: 14

CDR3nt: TGTGCCAGCAGCTCGGACAGGAGCAATCAGCCCCAGCATTTT
CDR3aa: CASSSDRSNQPQHF
v_gene: TRBV6-5
d_gene: TRBD1
j_gene: TRBJ1-5
abundance: -
len: 14

CDR3nt: TGTGCCAGCAGGGGGACTAGCTTAGTGGAGACCCAGTACTTC
CDR3aa: CASRGTSLVETQYF
v_gene: TRBV2
d_gene: TRBD2
j_gene: TRBJ2-5
abundance: -
len: 14

CDR3nt: TGCGCCAGCCAAGAAGGGGTGGACGAAGCTTTCTTT
CDR3aa: CASQEGVDEAFF
v_gene: TRBV23-1
d_gene: -
j_gene: TRBJ1-1
abundance: -
len: 12

CDR3nt: TGTGCCAGCAGCCTGGGACAGGGGGCGGGAAACACCATATATTTT
CDR3aa: CASSLGQGAGNTIYF
v_gene: TRBV7-8
d_gene: TRBD1
j_gene: TRBJ1-3
abundance: -
len: 15

CDR3nt: TGTGCCAGCAGCTTAGGCGGGGTGTCCGAGCAGTACTTC
CDR3aa: CASSLGGVSEQYF
v_gene: TRBV7-3
d_gene: -
j_gene: TRBJ2-7
abundance: once
len: 13

CDR3nt: TGTGCCAGCAGCTTGACACGAGCCTCCTCTGGAAACACCATATATTTT
CDR3aa: CASSLTRASSGNTIYF
v_gene: TRBV11-2
d_gene: -
j_gene: TRBJ1-3
abundance: few
len: 16

CDR3nt: TGTGCCAGCAGTCATGCCCCCGGGACAGCTTACCCCAACACTGAAGCTTTCTTT
CDR3aa: CASSHAPGTAYPNTEAFF
v_gene: TRBV27
d_gene: TRBD1
j_gene: TRBJ1-1
abundance: -
len: 18